This T cell receptor beta chain was sequenced during a study of T-cell memory formation after mild COVID-19. On the study more broadly: Each donor largely had its own TCR clusters.

Study-wide results and limits: Clones shrinking between day 15 and 85 showed a balanced CD4/CD8 split, and those that grew later tilted toward CD4+. Detection of some responders pre-infection suggested pre-existing cross-reactive memory T cells participated.

The CDR3 is 15 residues long. Trimming shortened V by 1 base and J by 3 bases, and 10 bases separated the two germline ends. Germline assignment: CDR1 MGHRA and CDR2 YSYEKL. With constant-segment primers, 5'RACE yielded cDNA libraries of TCR alpha and TCR beta that carried sample barcodes and UMIs. TCRdb analysed the 5' RACE reads with MiXCR anew, one entry per CDR3 protein. The table has 360,000 or so distinct CDR3 sequences, around 28% seen once. A word on this clonotype: The antigen remains unidentified.

Sequencing was done on a sample of PBMCs or a T cell subset sorted from them (not recorded which). The rearrangement links TRBV4-1 to TRBJ1-3, with D possibly TRBD1 on 5 matching bases. The sequence came from an adult woman who had mild COVID-19 (a few samples of this study predate the infection). Cell type and time point are not known. The DNA of the CDR3 is TGCGCCAGCAGCCAAGCGGGGACTTTTGGAAACACCATATATTTT. It translates to CASSQAGTFGNTIYF.